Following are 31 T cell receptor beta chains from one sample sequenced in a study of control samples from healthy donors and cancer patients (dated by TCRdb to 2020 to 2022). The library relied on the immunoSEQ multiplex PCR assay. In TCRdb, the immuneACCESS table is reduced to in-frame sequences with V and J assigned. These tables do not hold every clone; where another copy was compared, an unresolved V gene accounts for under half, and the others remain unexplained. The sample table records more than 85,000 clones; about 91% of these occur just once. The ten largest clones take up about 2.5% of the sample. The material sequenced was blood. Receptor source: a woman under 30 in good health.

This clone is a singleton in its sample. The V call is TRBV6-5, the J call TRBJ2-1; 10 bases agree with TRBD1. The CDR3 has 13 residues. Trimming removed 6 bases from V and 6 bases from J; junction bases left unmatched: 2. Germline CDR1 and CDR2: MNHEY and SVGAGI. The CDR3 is CASRGTGVNEQFF. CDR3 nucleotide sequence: TGTGCCAGCAGAGGGACAGGGGTCAATGAGCAGTTCTTC.

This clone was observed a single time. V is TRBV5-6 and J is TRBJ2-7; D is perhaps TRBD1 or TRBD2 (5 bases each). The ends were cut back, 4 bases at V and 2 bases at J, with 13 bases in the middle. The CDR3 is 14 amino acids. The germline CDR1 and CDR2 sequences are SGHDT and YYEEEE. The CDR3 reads CASSPGTVTYEQYF. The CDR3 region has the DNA TGTGCCAGCAGCCCCGGGACGGTTACCTACGAGCAGTACTTC.

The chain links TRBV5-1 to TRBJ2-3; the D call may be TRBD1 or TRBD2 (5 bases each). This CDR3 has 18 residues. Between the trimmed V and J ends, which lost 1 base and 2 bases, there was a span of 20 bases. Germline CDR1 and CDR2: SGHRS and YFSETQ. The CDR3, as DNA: TGCGCCAGCAGCTTGAGTGGGATCCGTGGGGGTTCCACAGATACGCAGTATTTT. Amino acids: CASSLSGIRGGSTDTQYF. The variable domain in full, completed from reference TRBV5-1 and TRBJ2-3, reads KAGVTQTPRYLIKTRGQQVTLSCSPISGHRSVSWYQQTPGQGLQFLFEYFSETQRNKGNFPGRFSGRQFSNSRSEMNVSTLELGDSALYLCASSLSGIRGGSTDTQYFGPGTRLTVL.

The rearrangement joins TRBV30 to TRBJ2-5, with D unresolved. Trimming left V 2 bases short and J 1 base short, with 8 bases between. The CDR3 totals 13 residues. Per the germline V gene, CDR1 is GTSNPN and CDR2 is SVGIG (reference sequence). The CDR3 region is CAWSPSFQETQYF. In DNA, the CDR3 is TGTGCCTGGAGTCCCTCATTCCAAGAGACCCAGTACTTC.

DNA of the CDR3: TGTGCCAGCAGTCCATCCACCGCTGGAAACACTGAAGCTTTCTTT. This translates into CASSPSTAGNTEAFF. This chain uses TRBV27 with TRBJ1-1; D unclear. The CDR3 runs to 15 residues. Germline V gene lookup returns CDR1 MNHEY and CDR2 SMNVEV (reference sequence). The V gene lost 5 bases and the J gene lost 2 bases, with 15 bases spanning the gap.

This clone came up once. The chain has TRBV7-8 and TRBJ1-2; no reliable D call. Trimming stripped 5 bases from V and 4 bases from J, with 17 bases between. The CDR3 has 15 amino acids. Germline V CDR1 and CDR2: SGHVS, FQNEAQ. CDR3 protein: CASSPGGSAPYGYTF. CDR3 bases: TGTGCCAGCAGCCCCGGAGGGTCGGCCCCCTATGGCTACACCTTC.

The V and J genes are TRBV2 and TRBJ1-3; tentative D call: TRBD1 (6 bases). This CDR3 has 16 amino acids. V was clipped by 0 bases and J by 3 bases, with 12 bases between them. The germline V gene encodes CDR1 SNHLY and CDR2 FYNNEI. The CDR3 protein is CASSEASGALGNTIYF. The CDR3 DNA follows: TGTGCCAGCAGTGAAGCCTCGGGGGCGCTTGGAAACACCATATATTTT.

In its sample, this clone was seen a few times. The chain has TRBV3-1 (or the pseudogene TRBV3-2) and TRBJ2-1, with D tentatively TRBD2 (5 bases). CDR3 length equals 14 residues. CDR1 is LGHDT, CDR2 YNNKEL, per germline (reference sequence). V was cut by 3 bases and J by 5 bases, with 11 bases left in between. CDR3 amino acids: CASSHWRPDNEQFF. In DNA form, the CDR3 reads TGTGCCAGCAGCCACTGGAGGCCCGACAATGAGCAGTTCTTC.

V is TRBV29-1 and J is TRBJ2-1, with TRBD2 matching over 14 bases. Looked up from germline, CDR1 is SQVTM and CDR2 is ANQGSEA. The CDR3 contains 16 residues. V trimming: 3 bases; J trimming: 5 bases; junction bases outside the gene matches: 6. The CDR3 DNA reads TGCAGCGTTGATGGGACTAGCGGGAGTCGCGACAATGAGCAGTTCTTC. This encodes CSVDGTSGSRDNEQFF.

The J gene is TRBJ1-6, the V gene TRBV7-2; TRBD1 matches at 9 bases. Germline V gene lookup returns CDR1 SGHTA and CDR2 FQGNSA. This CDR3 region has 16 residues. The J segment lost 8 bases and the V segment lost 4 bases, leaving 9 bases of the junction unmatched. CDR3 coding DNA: TGTGCCAGCAGCTCAGGGGGGGGACAGGGTTATTCACCCCTCCACTTT. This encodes CASSSGGGQGYSPLHF.

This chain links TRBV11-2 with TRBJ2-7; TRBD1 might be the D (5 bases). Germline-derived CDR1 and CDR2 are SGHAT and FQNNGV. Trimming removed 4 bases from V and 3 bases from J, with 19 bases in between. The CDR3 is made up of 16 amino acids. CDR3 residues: CASSSGFRARNYEQYF. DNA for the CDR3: TGTGCCAGCAGCTCCGGGTTCAGGGCGAGAAACTACGAGCAGTACTTC.

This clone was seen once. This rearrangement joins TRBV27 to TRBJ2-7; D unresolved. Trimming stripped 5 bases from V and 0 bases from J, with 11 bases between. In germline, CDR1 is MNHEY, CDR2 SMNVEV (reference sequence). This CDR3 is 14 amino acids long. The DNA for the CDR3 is TGTGCCAGCAGTCCTACGACGGACTCCTACGAGCAGTACTTC. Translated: CASSPTTDSYEQYF.

This CDR3 reads CASSLGFGGSLRTGELFF. The CDR3 DNA follows: TGTGCCAGCAGCTTAGGCTTTGGCGGGAGCTTGAGAACCGGGGAGCTGTTTTTT. The chain couples TRBV13 to TRBJ2-2; 7 positions agree with TRBD2. V trimming: 0 bases; J trimming: 5 bases; junction bases outside the gene matches: 12. This CDR3 spans 18 amino acids. The germline V gene has CDR1 PRHDT and CDR2 FYEKMQ (reference sequence).

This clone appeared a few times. For the CDR3, the DNA is TGTGCCATCAGTGAGAGACAGGGAAGCGGAAACACCATATATTTT. It specifies CAISERQGSGNTIYF. The chain combines TRBV10-3 with TRBJ1-3; TRBD1 aligns across 7 bases. V lost 2 bases to trimming and J lost 4 bases; unmatched junction nucleotides: 5. CDR3 length: 15 amino acids. Germline V gene sequence: CDR1 ENHRY, CDR2 SYGVKD.

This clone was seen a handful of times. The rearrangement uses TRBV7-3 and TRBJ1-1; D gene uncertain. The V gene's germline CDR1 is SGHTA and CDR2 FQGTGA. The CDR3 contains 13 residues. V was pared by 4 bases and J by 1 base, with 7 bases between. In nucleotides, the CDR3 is TGTGCCAGCAGCTACGGAACGAACACTGAAGCTTTCTTT. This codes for CASSYGTNTEAFF.

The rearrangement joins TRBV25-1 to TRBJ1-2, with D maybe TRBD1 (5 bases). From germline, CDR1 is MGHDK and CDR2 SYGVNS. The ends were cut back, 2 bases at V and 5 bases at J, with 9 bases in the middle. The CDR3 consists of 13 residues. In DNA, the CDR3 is TGTGCCAGCAGTGAACAGGGAGTATATGGCTACACCTTC. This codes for CASSEQGVYGYTF.

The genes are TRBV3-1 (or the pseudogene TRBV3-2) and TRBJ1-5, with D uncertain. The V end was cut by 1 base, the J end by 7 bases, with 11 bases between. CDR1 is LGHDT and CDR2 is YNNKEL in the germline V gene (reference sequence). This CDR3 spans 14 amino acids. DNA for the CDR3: TGTGCCAGCAGCCAAGGGGTTCTGGGGCAGCCCCAGCATTTT. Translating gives CASSQGVLGQPQHF.

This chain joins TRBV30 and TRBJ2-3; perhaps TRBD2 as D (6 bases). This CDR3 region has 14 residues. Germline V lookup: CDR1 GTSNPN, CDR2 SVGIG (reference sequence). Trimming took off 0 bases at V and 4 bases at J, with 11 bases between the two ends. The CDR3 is CAWSVGGSADTQYF. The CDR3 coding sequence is TGTGCCTGGAGTGTCGGAGGGAGCGCAGATACGCAGTATTTT.

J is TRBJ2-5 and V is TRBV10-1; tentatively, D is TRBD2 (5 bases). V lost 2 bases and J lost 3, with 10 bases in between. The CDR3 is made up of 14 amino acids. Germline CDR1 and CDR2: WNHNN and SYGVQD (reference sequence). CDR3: CASSEDGVKETQYF. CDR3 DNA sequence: TGCGCCAGCAGTGAGGACGGGGTAAAAGAGACCCAGTACTTC.

The CDR3 sequence is CASSQDLEGRTEAFF. The CDR3 nucleotides read TGCGCCAGCAGCCAAGATCTCGAGGGGAGAACTGAAGCTTTCTTT. The J gene is TRBJ1-1, the V gene TRBV4-1; the D gene is possibly TRBD1 (5 bases). V lost 0 bases to trimming and J lost 5 bases, with 13 bases between them. In germline, CDR1 is MGHRA, CDR2 YSYEKL. The CDR3 contains 15 residues.

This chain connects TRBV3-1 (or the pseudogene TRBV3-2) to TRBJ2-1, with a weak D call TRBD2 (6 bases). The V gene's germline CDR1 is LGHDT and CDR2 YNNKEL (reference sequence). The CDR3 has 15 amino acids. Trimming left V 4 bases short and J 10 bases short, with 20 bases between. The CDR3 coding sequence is TGTGCCAGCAGCCCCAGGCGGGACCTCAAATACGAGCAGTTCTTC. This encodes CASSPRRDLKYEQFF.

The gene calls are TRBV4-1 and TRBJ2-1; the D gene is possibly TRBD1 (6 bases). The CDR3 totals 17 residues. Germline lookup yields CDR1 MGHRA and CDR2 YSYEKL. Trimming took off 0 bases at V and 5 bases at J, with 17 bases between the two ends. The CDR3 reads CASSQEASDSANNEQFF. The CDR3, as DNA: TGCGCCAGCAGCCAAGAAGCGTCGGACAGCGCTAACAATGAGCAGTTCTTC.

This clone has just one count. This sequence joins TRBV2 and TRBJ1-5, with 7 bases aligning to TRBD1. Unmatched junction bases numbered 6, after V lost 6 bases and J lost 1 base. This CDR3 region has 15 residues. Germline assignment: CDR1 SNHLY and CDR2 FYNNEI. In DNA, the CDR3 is TGTGCCAGCAGAGACCAGACAGGGAGCAATCAGCCCCAGCATTTT. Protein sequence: CASRDQTGSNQPQHF.

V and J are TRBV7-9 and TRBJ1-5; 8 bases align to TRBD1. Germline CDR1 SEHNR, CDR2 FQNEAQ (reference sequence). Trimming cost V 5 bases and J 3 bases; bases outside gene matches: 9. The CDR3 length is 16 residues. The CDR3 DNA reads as TGTGCCAGCAGCACTAGTGGACAGGGCTCCAATCAGCCCCAGCATTTT. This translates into CASSTSGQGSNQPQHF.

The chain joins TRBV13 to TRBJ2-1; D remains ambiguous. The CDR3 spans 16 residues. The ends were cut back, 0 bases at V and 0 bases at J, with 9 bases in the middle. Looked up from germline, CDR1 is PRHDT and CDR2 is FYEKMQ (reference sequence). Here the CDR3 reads CASSLGPGDSYNEQFF. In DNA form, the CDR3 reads TGTGCCAGCAGCTTAGGCCCCGGAGACTCCTACAATGAGCAGTTCTTC.

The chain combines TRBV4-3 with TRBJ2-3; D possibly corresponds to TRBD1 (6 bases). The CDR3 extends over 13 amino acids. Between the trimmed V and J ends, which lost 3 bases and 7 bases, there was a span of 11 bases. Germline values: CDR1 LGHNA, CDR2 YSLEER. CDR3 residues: CASSHDRYNTQYF. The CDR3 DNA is TGCGCCAGCAGCCACGACAGGTATAATACGCAGTATTTT.

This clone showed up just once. In DNA, the CDR3 is TGTGCCAGCAGCTCCGACAGGGCCAAACATAATTCACCCCTCCACTTT. It codes for CASSSDRAKHNSPLHF. The chain couples TRBV7-6 to TRBJ1-6; 7 bases agree with TRBD1. The CDR3 extends over 16 amino acids. Germline V CDR1 and CDR2: SGHVS, FNYEAQ. Losses at the gene ends were 4 bases for V and 5 bases for J; bases not matched to a gene: 8.

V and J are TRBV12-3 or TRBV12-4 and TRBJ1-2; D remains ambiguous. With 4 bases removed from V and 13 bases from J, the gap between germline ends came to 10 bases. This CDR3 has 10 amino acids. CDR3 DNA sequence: TGTGCCAGCAGTTATGGCCAAACCACCTTC. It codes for CASSYGQTTF.

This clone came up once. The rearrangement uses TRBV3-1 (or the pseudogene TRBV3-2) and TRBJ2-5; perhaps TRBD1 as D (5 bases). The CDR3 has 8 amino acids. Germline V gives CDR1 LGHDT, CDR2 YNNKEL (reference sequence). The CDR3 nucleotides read TGTCAGGGTGAGACCCAGTACTTC. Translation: CQGETQYF.

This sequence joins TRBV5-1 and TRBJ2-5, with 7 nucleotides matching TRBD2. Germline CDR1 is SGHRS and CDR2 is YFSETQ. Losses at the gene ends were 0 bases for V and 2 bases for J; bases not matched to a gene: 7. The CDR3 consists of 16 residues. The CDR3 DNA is TGCGCCAGCAGCTTGGGTCCCGGACTAGTACAAGAGACCCAGTACTTC. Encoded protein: CASSLGPGLVQETQYF. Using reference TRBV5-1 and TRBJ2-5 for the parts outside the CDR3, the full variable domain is KAGVTQTPRYLIKTRGQQVTLSCSPISGHRSVSWYQQTPGQGLQFLFEYFSETQRNKGNFPGRFSGRQFSNSRSEMNVSTLELGDSALYLCASSLGPGLVQETQYFGPGTRLLVL.

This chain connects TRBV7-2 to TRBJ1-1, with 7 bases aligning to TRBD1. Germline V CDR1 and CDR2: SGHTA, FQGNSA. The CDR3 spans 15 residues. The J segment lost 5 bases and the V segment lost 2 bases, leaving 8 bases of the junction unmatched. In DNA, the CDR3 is TGTGCCAGCAGCTTATTCGAGACAGGGTATACTGAAGCTTTCTTT. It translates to CASSLFETGYTEAFF.